Listed below are T cell receptor beta chains from one sample, sequenced in a study of shared clonotypes between healthy human individuals. Libraries were prepared by immunoSEQ multiplex PCR; TCRdb keeps only in-frame clonotypes and omits some of them. Counted here are 2 million to 3 million clones, more than 85% occurring once; the ten biggest clones make up around 0.37%. The sample consisted of naive CD4+ T cells from PBMCs. The receptors here all came from a man aged 18 to 29 in good health. Some clones in this sample may be carry-over from other donors' samples. Both conserved end residues are part of each CDR3. The D gene is left open where the match is weak. Expanded clones get a size class; other rows say once, few or many, or leave the size out.

J gene | V gene | clone size | D gene | CDR3 DNA | CDR3 protein
TRBJ2-4 | TRBV19 | once | - | TGTGCCAGTAGCACAGTGCTGAGAAACATTCAGTACTTC | CASSTVLRNIQYF
TRBJ2-7 | TRBV2 | - | - | TGTGCCAGCAGTGAAGCTTTGATCATGGGGGGACCAGGGGACGAGCAGTACTTC | CASSEALIMGGPGDEQYF
TRBJ1-2 | TRBV7-2 | - | - | TGTGCCAGCAGCTTCCTCTCTGTACAGGGAGGAAACTATGGCTACACCTTC | CASSFLSVQGGNYGYTF
TRBJ1-2 | TRBV10-2 | - | - | TGCGCCAGCAGCTACGGCCCTGCTCTGAACTATGGCTACACCTTC | CASSYGPALNYGYTF
TRBJ2-2 | TRBV4-1 | - | TRBD2 | TGCGCCAGCAGCCCCCTTGGACTAGCGGGAGAGCTGTTTTTT | CASSPLGLAGELFF
TRBJ2-2 | TRBV11-2 | once | TRBD2 | TGTGCCAGCAGGGAGTTGAAGCGGGAGACCAACACCGGGGAGCTGTTTTTT | CASRELKRETNTGELFF
TRBJ1-2 | TRBV20-1 | - | - | TGCAGTGCCGCAGGTAATGGCTACACCTTC | CSAAGNGYTF
TRBJ1-1 | TRBV9 | few | - | TGTGCCAGCAGCGGGGTAGAGAACACTGAAGCTTTCTTT | CASSGVENTEAFF
TRBJ2-1 | TRBV9 | - | TRBD2 | TGTGCCAGCAGCTCTTCTAGCGGGCTTACCTACAATGAGCAGTTCTTC | CASSSSSGLTYNEQFF
TRBJ2-6 | TRBV4-1 | - | - | TGCGCCAGCAGCCACCCCTCGGGGAGCTGGGATTCTGGGGCCAACGTCCTGACTTTC | CASSHPSGSWDSGANVLTF
TRBJ2-2 | TRBV30 | - | TRBD2 | TGTGCCTGGAGTGTAGGGAACCTAGCGGGGTACACCGGGGAGCTGTTTTTT | CAWSVGNLAGYTGELFF
TRBJ2-1 | TRBV9 | - | - | TGTGCCAGCAGCGTAGGCGCGGTGTCCTACAATGAGCAGTTCTTC | CASSVGAVSYNEQFF
TRBJ2-5 | TRBV19 | - | - | TGTGCCAGTAGCACATATGTGTCCCAAGAGACCCAGTACTTC | CASSTYVSQETQYF
TRBJ2-7 | TRBV4-2 | - | TRBD2 | TGTGCCAGCAGCCAAGTAGCGGGAGATGAGGAGCAGTACTTC | CASSQVAGDEEQYF
TRBJ2-7 | TRBV7-6 | - | TRBD2 | TGTGCCAGCAGCCGAGGGACTAGCTACGAGCAGTACTTC | CASSRGTSYEQYF
TRBJ1-4 | TRBV2 | - | - | TGTGCCAGTGAATATCCGGGGAGTGAAAAACTGTTTTTT | CASEYPGSEKLFF
TRBJ2-1 | TRBV5-6 | - | TRBD1 | TGTGCCAGCAGCTTGTATCGGGCAGGGGGAGAGGAGCAGTTCTTC | CASSLYRAGGEEQFF
TRBJ2-7 | TRBV1 | - | - | TGCACCAGCAGCCAAGCAGCGGGGGCCTACTACGAGCAGTACTTC | CTSSQAAGAYYEQYF
TRBJ2-1 | TRBV14 | - | TRBD1 | TGTGCCAGCACCCCTCGGTTGTCAGGGGGACCCAATGAGCAGTTCTTC | CASTPRLSGGPNEQFF
TRBJ1-6 | TRBV6-5 | - | - | TGTGCCAGCAGTTACGGGTCTGTTGAGGCCCTCCACTTT | CASSYGSVEALHF
TRBJ2-5 | TRBV5-1 | - | - | TGCGCCAGCAGCTTGGCAGGGACCTCACTAGGGTCCCAGTACTTC | CASSLAGTSLGSQYF
TRBJ2-1 | TRBV18 | - | - | TGTGCCAGCTCACCACCGTCTCTAGGACAGTACAATGAGCAGTTCTTC | CASSPPSLGQYNEQFF
TRBJ1-4 | TRBV5-1 | - | TRBD1 | TGCGCCAGCAGTCGAGCGACAGGGGGAGAAAAACTGTTTTTT | CASSRATGGEKLFF
TRBJ2-7 | TRBV28 | once | - | TGTGCCAGCAGTTTCCAGTTGGACACCGGTTCCTACGAGCAGTACTTC | CASSFQLDTGSYEQYF
TRBJ1-1 | TRBV27 | - | - | TGTGCCAGCAGTTCCCCGCCAGAGGGACCCAACACTGAAGCTTTCTTT | CASSSPPEGPNTEAFF
TRBJ1-1 | TRBV18 | - | - | TGTGCCAGCTCACCCACAACCCAGCGGGATTGGACCCAAACCCACACCAGAGGGGCTTTCTTT | CASSPTTQRDWTQTHTRGAFF
TRBJ2-3 | TRBV5-1 | - | - | TGCGCCAGCAGCTTGGGAATTGGCCGACGACCGAGCACAGATACGCAGTATTTT | CASSLGIGRRPSTDTQYF
TRBJ1-2 | TRBV14 | - | - | TGTGCCAGCAGCCAAGAAGCCATGTGGGTGAGGGGCTACACCTTC | CASSQEAMWVRGYTF
TRBJ1-5 | TRBV29-1 | - | TRBD1 | TGCAGCGTTGCGACAGGGGGCATCAATCAGCCCCAGCATTTT | CSVATGGINQPQHF